Below are 24 T cell receptor beta chains sequenced from a single sample in a study of blood T cells in healthy people across ages. Using a J-beta primer mix together with a sample-barcoded 5' primer, a second PCR was run for about 7 to 12 cycles. Via MiXCR, TCRdb re-called the 5' RACE reads, giving one row per CDR3 protein. Among 600,000 to 1,000,000 distinct CDR3 sequences listed, roughly 25% were seen once. This same sample was also taken into another study, of T cells of mothers and their children.

Sequencing input: blood. Receptors were obtained from a boy aged 5-17 years in good health.

The chain is built from TRBV28 and TRBJ2-7, with 8 nucleotides matching TRBD1. The CDR3 is made up of 15 amino acids. Germline V gene sequence: CDR1 MDHEN, CDR2 SYDVKM. After removal of 6 bases from V and 0 bases from J, the junction contained 7 bases not matched to a gene. CDR3 sequence: CASSYAGGPSYEQYF. Here the CDR3 DNA reads TGTGCCAGCAGCTACGCAGGGGGCCCCTCCTACGAGCAGTACTTC.

The chain links TRBV5-1 to TRBJ2-2, with a tentative D call TRBD2 (5 bases). The CDR3 is made up of 14 amino acids. The V end was cut by 6 bases, the J end by 0 bases, with 9 bases between. Per germline, CDR1 SGHRS and CDR2 YFSETQ. The CDR3 sequence: CASTPGANTGELFF. For the CDR3, the DNA is TGCGCCAGCACGCCCGGGGCGAACACCGGGGAGCTGTTTTTT. Filled out from reference TRBV5-1 and TRBJ2-2, the complete variable domain reads KAGVTQTPRYLIKTRGQQVTLSCSPISGHRSVSWYQQTPGQGLQFLFEYFSETQRNKGNFPGRFSGRQFSNSRSEMNVSTLELGDSALYLCASTPGANTGELFFGEGSRLTVL.

This sequence joins TRBV7-9 and TRBJ1-4; 9 bases map to TRBD1. Germline V lookup: CDR1 SEHNR, CDR2 FQNEAQ (reference sequence). The junction had 7 bases not matched to a gene; V was cut back by 5 bases and J by 3 bases. This CDR3 has 16 amino acids. The CDR3 DNA follows: TGTGCCAGCAGCCCTCGACAGGGGGATTCTAATGAAAAACTGTTTTTT. The encoded protein is CASSPRQGDSNEKLFF. The whole variable domain, filled in from reference TRBV7-9 and TRBJ1-4, reads DTGVSQNPRHKITKRGQNVTFRCDPISEHNRLYWYRQTLGQGPEFLTYFQNEAQLEKSRLLSDRFSAERPKGSFSTLEIQRTEQGDSAMYLCASSPRQGDSNEKLFFGSGTQLSVL.

V is TRBV28 and J is TRBJ2-4, with D perhaps TRBD1 or TRBD2 (7 bases each). Germline V gives CDR1 MDHEN, CDR2 SYDVKM. CDR3 size: 16 residues. Trimming removed 8 bases from V and 8 bases from J, with 25 bases in between. CDR3 residues: CASQGGIQSYLYIQYF. As DNA, the CDR3 is TGTGCCAGCCAGGGGGGGATACAATCGTATTTGTACATTCAGTACTTC.

In this sample, this clonotype turned up a few times. V and J are TRBV12-3 or TRBV12-4 and TRBJ2-5; 13 positions agree with TRBD2. Trimming removed 5 bases from V and 1 base from J; junction bases left unmatched: 7. CDR3 length equals 17 residues. CDR3 residues: CASSRTSGGPSQETQYF. In DNA, the CDR3 is TGTGCCAGCAGTCGGACTAGCGGGGGCCCTTCCCAAGAGACCCAGTACTTC.

The CDR3 sequence is CASSQRAGGREKLFF. CDR3 bases: TGCGCCAGCAGCCAGCGCGCCGGCGGCAGGGAAAAACTGTTTTTT. The chain links TRBV4-3 to TRBJ1-4; no reliable D call. CDR1 is LGHNA and CDR2 is YSLEER in the germline V gene. Trimming took 3 bases from V and 8 from J, leaving 16 bases between them. There are 15 residues in the CDR3.

This clonotype has a handful of counts. The rearrangement joins TRBV3-1 to TRBJ1-4, with TRBD1 matching over 9 bases. The CDR3 spans 15 residues. Germline CDR1 LGHDT, CDR2 YNNKEL (reference sequence). V lost 6 bases and J lost 5; bases outside the gene matches: 7. The CDR3 loop reads CASSDHGTGNEKLFF. CDR3 DNA sequence: TGTGCCAGCAGTGATCACGGGACAGGGAATGAAAAACTGTTTTTT.

There are a few counts of this clonotype. The chain uses TRBV7-9 and TRBJ2-5, with 7 bases matching TRBD2. In germline, CDR1 is SEHNR, CDR2 FQNEAQ (reference sequence). The CDR3 is 13 amino acids. The V gene end was trimmed by 0 bases and the J gene end by 11 bases; junction bases not matched to a gene: 6. CDR3 nucleotide sequence: TGTGCCAGCAGCTTAGCCCCAGGGAGGGAGCAGTACTTC. It translates to CASSLAPGREQYF. Full variable domain (remainder filled in from reference TRBV7-9 and TRBJ2-5): DTGVSQNPRHKITKRGQNVTFRCDPISEHNRLYWYRQTLGQGPEFLTYFQNEAQLEKSRLLSDRFSAERPKGSFSTLEIQRTEQGDSAMYLCASSLAPGREQYFGPGTRLLVL.

This chain links TRBV7-9 with TRBJ2-1; TRBD1 aligns across 7 bases. CDR3 size: 15 residues. Germline V gene lookup returns CDR1 SEHNR and CDR2 FQNEAQ (reference sequence). The trim removed 5 bases at V and 5 bases at J, leaving 9 bases unmatched. The CDR3 region is CASSARDSENNEQFF. The CDR3 nucleotides read TGTGCCAGCAGCGCCAGGGACAGCGAAAACAATGAGCAGTTCTTC.

This clonotype was counted between two and nine times. The chain couples TRBV11-3 to TRBJ2-1; 11 bases are shared with TRBD2. The germline gives CDR1 SGHNT, CDR2 YENEEA. CDR3 length: 15 residues. Trimming at V came to 5 bases and at J to 5 bases, leaving 5 bases not matched to a gene. The CDR3 region has the DNA TGTGCCAGCAGCGCCCAGACTAGCGGGAACAATGAGCAGTTCTTC. Translated, it gives CASSAQTSGNNEQFF.

This clonotype has only a few counts. The chain employs TRBV28 and TRBJ1-1; no definite D call. The CDR3 runs to 12 residues. V was pared by 6 bases and J by 4 bases, with 9 bases between. CDR1 and CDR2 (germline): MDHEN, SYDVKM. CDR3 in amino acids: CASRKSGTEAFF. For the CDR3, the DNA is TGTGCCAGCAGAAAGTCGGGCACTGAAGCTTTCTTT.

This clonotype came up many times. The genes are TRBV11-2 and TRBJ2-1; TRBD2 aligns across 13 bases. Germline V gene data show CDR1 as SGHAT and CDR2 as FQNNGV. J was trimmed by 0 bases and V by 5 bases; bases with no gene match: 10. This CDR3 contains 19 residues. CDR3 DNA sequence: TGTGCCAGCAGCCATGGGGGACTAGCGGGGCTGAGCTCCTACAATGAGCAGTTCTTC. Its translation: CASSHGGLAGLSSYNEQFF.

The V gene is TRBV18, the J gene TRBJ2-5, with D possibly matching TRBD1 (5 bases). V lost 4 bases and J 0 bases, leaving 12 bases between the germline ends. There are 15 residues in the CDR3. Germline loops: CDR1 KGHSH, CDR2 LQKENI. The CDR3 DNA reads TGTGCCAGCTCACAGACTTCCAGGGACCAAGAGACCCAGTACTTC. It codes for CASSQTSRDQETQYF. The variable domain in full, completed from reference TRBV18 and TRBJ2-5, reads NAGVMQNPRHLVRRRGQEARLRCSPMKGHSHVYWYRQLPEEGLKFMVYLQKENIIDESGMPKERFSAEFPKEGPSILRIQQVVRGDSAAYFCASSQTSRDQETQYFGPGTRLLVL.

This clonotype turned up a few times. The chain couples TRBV28 to TRBJ2-5; D is ambiguous. The CDR3 length is 16 residues. V was trimmed by 5 bases and J by 2 bases, leaving 18 bases between them. The germline gives CDR1 MDHEN, CDR2 SYDVKM. This CDR3 reads CASSLPAISEQETQYF. The DNA for the CDR3 is TGTGCCAGCAGTCTTCCTGCAATAAGTGAACAAGAGACCCAGTACTTC.

This clonotype was detected a few times. J is TRBJ2-5 and V is TRBV7-8, with D uncertain. V lost 4 bases and J lost 0, with 12 bases in between. CDR1 and CDR2 from the germline V gene are SGHVS and FQNEAQ. There are 15 residues in the CDR3. The CDR3 sequence: CASSWSVDYQETQYF. Written as DNA, the CDR3 is TGTGCCAGCAGCTGGTCGGTGGATTACCAAGAGACCCAGTACTTC.

The chain joins TRBV7-9 to TRBJ2-7; D ambiguous. The CDR3 consists of 11 residues. Germline values: CDR1 SEHNR, CDR2 FQNEAQ (reference sequence). V was shortened by 3 bases and J by 5 bases, with 5 bases between the two germline ends. The CDR3 loop reads CASSFGHEQYF. CDR3 nucleotides: TGTGCCAGCAGCTTCGGGCACGAGCAGTACTTC.

This clonotype was seen a handful of times. The chain combines TRBV2 with TRBJ2-7; D remains unclear. The CDR3 has 13 amino acids. Trimming removed 9 bases from V and 3 bases from J, with 15 bases in between. Per the germline V gene, CDR1 is SNHLY and CDR2 is FYNNEI. The CDR3 bases are TGTGCCAGTGTTCAAGGCAAAGTCTACGAGCAGTACTTC. Its protein product is CASVQGKVYEQYF.

The chain employs TRBV6-2 or TRBV6-3 and TRBJ2-5; 8 nucleotides match TRBD2. This CDR3 is 16 amino acids long. V shed 0 bases, J shed 4 bases, and the junction held 7 bases outside the gene matches. The V gene's germline CDR1 is MNHEY and CDR2 SVGEGT. In DNA, the CDR3 is TGTGCCAGCAGTTACTCGGCTAGCGGGTTATTAGAGACCCAGTACTTC. It specifies CASSYSASGLLETQYF.

This clonotype showed up just a few times. The germline gene is not matched at one end of the junction; a read error may be the cause. J is TRBJ1-2 and V is TRBV6-2 or TRBV6-3; 7 bases fit TRBD1. Germline CDR1 MNHEY, CDR2 SVGEGT. CDR3 length: 13 amino acids. The CDR3 spells CASSEQGIYGYTF. The CDR3 DNA reads TGCGCCAGCAGTGAACAGGGGATCTATGGCTACACCTTC.

This clonotype was observed a few times. CDR3 region: CASRLGVAGARETQYF. For the CDR3, the DNA is TGCGCCAGCAGACTCGGGGTGGCGGGGGCCCGGGAGACCCAGTACTTC. The J gene is TRBJ2-5, the V gene TRBV5-1, with TRBD2 as a possible D gene (7 bases). Germline CDR1 SGHRS, CDR2 YFSETQ. This CDR3 comprises 16 residues. Trimming left V 5 bases short and J 5 bases short, with 22 bases between.

The V and J genes are TRBV4-1 and TRBJ1-2, with 9 positions matching TRBD1. V gave up 4 bases and J gave up 4 bases; unmatched junction bases: 7. The CDR3 is 15 residues long. Germline values: CDR1 MGHRA, CDR2 YSYEKL. CDR3 nucleotides: TGCGCCAGCAGCCCGGGACAGGGCGGGGGCTATGGCTACACCTTC. It encodes CASSPGQGGGYGYTF.

The rearrangement joins TRBV6-1 to TRBJ2-5; 7 nucleotides agree with TRBD2. The J call may not be correct, given that the DNA end is closer to TRBJ2-7. This CDR3 spans 17 amino acids. Germline loops: CDR1 MNHNS, CDR2 SASEGT. The CDR3 DNA sequence: TGTGCCAGCAGGGCACCCTTTAGGGCGGGGGAAGACTACGAGCAGTACTTC. Protein: CASRAPFRAGEDYEQYF.

This clonotype was observed a few times. The rearrangement uses TRBV12-3 or TRBV12-4 and TRBJ1-2; possibly TRBD1 for D (6 bases). The length of the CDR3 is 15 residues. V gave up 3 bases and J gave up 2 bases, with 13 bases separating them. The CDR3: CASSFASGQNYGYTF. CDR3 coding DNA: TGTGCCAGCAGTTTTGCTTCGGGACAAAACTATGGCTACACCTTC.

Only a few counts were recorded for this clonotype. The chain combines TRBV20-1 with TRBJ2-1, with 11 bases fitting TRBD2. J lost 10 bases, V lost 3 bases, and 11 bases had no gene match. The CDR3 totals 15 residues. CDR1 DFQATT and CDR2 SNEGSKA come from the germline V gene (reference sequence). DNA for the CDR3: TGCAGTGCTAGGAAACTAGCGGGAGCGTCGATAGAGCAGTTCTTC. Residues: CSARKLAGASIEQFF.